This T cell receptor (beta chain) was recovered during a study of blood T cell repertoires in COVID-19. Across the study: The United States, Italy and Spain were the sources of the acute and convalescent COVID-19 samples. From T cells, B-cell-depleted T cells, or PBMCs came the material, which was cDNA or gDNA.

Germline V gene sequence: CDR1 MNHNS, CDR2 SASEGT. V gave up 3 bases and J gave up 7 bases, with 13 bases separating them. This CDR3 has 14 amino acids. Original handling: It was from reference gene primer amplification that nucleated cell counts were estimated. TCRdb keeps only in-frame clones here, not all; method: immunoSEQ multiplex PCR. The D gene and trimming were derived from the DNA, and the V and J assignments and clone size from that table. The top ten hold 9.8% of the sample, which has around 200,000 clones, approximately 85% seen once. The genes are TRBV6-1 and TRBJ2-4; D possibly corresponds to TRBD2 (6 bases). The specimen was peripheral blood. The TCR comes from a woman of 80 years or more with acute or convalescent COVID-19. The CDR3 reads CASSDLGLGNIQYF. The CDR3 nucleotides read TGTGCCAGCAGTGATTTGGGACTTGGGAACATTCAGTACTTC.